The source of this TCR beta chain is a study of OX40 agonist ivuxolimab in advanced cancers. The study sampled blood at baseline, cycle 4 day 1, and cycle 7 day 1. The assay was immunoSEQ multiplex PCR, and TCRdb's table has in-frame clones only and misses some. The repertoire holds about 49,000 clones, with roughly 85% as singletons. The sequence was collected from an adult with an advanced solid tumor such as melanoma, head and neck, liver or kidney cancer. Sample: CD4+ or CD8+ T cells sorted from blood, taken in a trial of the OX40 agonist ivuxolimab.

DNA of the CDR3: TGTGCCAGCTCGTCAACTAGCGGGGGGGCGGATGAGCAGTTCTTC. Protein: CASSSTSGGADEQFF. The gene calls are TRBV18 and TRBJ2-1; TRBD2 aligns across 13 bases. Germline CDR1 reads KGHSH; CDR2 reads LQKENI. With V trimmed by 6 bases and J by 8 bases, 7 bases remained unmatched. CDR3 size: 15 residues.